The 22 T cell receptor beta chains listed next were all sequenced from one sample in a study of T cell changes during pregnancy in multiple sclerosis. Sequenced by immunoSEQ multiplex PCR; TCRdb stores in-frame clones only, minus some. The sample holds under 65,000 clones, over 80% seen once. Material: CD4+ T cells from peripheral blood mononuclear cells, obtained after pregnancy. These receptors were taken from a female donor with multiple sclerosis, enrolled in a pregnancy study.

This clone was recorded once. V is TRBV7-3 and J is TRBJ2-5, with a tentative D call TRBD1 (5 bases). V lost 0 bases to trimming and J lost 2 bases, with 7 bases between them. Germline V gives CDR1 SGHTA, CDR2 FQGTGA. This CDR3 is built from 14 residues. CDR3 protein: CASSLTTAQETQYF. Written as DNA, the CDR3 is TGTGCCAGCAGCTTAACGACAGCGCAAGAGACCCAGTACTTC.

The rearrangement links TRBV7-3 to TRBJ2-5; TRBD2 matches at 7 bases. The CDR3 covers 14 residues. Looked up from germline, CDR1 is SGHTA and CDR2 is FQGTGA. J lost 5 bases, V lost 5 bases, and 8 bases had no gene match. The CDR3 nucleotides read TGTGCCAGCAGCCCCCTGGGGGGGATGGAGACCCAGTACTTC. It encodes CASSPLGGMETQYF.

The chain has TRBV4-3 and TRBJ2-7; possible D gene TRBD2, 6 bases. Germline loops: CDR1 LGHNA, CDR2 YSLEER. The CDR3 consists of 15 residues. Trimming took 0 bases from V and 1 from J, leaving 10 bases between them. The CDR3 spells CASSQEARGSYEQYF. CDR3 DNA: TGCGCCAGCAGCCAAGAAGCCCGGGGGTCCTACGAGCAGTACTTC.

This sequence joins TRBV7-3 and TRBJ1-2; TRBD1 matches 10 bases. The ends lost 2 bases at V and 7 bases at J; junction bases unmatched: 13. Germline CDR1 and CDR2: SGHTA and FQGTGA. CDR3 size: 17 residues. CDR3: CASSLFWGGTGASGYTF. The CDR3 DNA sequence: TGTGCCAGCAGCTTATTCTGGGGGGGGACAGGGGCGAGTGGCTACACCTTC.

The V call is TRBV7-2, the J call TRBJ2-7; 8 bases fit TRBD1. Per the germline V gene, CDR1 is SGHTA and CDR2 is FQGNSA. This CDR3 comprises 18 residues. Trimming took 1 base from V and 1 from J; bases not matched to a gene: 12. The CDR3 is CASSLESTGGLSSYEQYF. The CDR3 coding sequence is TGTGCCAGCAGCTTAGAGAGTACAGGGGGGCTATCATCCTACGAGCAGTACTTC.

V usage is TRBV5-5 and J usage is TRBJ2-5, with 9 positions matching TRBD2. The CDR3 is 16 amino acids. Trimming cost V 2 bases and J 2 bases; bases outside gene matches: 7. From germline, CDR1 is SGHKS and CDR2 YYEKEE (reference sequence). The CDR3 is CASSFGLAGPQETQYF. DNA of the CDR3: TGTGCCAGCAGCTTTGGGCTAGCGGGGCCACAAGAGACCCAGTACTTC.

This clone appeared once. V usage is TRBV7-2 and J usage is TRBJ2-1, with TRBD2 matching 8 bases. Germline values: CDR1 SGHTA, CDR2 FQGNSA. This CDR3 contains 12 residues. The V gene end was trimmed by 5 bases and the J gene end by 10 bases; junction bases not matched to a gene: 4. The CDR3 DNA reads TGTGCCAGCAGCCTCATAGCGGGGGAGCAGTTCTTC. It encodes CASSLIAGEQFF.

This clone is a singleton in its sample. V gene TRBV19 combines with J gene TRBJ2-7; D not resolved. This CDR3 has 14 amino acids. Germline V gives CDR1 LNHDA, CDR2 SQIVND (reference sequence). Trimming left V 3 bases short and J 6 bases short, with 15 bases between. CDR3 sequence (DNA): TGTGCCAGTAGTATCTTAGATCCCCTTTCCGAGCAGTACTTC. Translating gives CASSILDPLSEQYF.

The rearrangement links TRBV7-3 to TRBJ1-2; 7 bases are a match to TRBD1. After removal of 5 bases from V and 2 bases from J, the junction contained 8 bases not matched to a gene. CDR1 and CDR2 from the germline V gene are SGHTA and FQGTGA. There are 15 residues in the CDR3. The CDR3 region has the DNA TGTGCCAGCAGCCCATCTGGGACAGTCAACTATGGCTACACCTTC. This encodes CASSPSGTVNYGYTF.

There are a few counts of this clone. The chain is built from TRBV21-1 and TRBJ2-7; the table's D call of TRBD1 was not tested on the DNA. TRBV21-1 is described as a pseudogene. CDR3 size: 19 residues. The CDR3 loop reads CASSNPHCEGQGTPYEQYF. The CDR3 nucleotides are TGTGCCAGCAGCAACCCCCATTGTGAGGGACAGGGGACCCCCTACGAGCAGTACTTC.

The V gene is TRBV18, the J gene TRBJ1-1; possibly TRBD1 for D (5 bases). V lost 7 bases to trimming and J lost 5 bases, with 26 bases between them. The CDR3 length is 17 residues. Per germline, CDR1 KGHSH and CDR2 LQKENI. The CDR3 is CASLPGLLSPTGTEAFF. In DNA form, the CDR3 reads TGTGCCAGCTTACCGGGACTACTATCCCCTACGGGAACTGAAGCTTTCTTT.

Here the CDR3 reads CASSLMGRLDTEAFF. The CDR3 nucleotides are TGTGCCAGCAGCCTGATGGGGAGGCTTGACACTGAAGCTTTCTTT. The rearrangement links TRBV5-4 to TRBJ1-1; D gene unclear. V was cut by 4 bases and J by 3 bases, with 16 bases left in between. Germline CDR1 is SGHNT and CDR2 is YYREEE (reference sequence). The CDR3 spans 15 residues.

This chain's CDR3 is CASSPLRARGDTGELFF. DNA for the CDR3: TGTGCCAGCTCACCACTACGGGCCAGGGGGGACACCGGGGAGCTGTTTTTT. The chain carries TRBV18 and TRBJ2-2; TRBD1 is a possible D gene (7 bases). The CDR3 extends over 17 amino acids. Germline assignment: CDR1 KGHSH and CDR2 LQKENI. The V gene lost 1 base and the J gene lost 3 bases, with 15 bases spanning the gap.

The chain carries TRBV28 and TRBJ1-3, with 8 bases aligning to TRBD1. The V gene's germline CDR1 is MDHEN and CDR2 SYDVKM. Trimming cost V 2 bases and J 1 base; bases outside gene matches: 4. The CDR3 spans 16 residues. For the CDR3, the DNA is TGTGCCAGCAGTTTAAGGACAGGGAGGTCTGGAAACACCATATATTTT. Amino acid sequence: CASSLRTGRSGNTIYF.

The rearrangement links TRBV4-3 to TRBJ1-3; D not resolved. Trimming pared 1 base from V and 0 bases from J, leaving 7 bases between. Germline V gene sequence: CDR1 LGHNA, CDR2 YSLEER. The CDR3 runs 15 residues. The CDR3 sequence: CASSQGRDSGNTIYF. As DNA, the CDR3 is TGCGCCAGCAGCCAAGGAAGAGACTCTGGAAACACCATATATTTT.

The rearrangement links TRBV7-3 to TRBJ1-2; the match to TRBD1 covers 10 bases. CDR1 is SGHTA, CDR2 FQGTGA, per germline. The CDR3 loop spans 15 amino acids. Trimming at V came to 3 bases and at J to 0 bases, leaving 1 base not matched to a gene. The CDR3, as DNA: TGTGCCAGCAGCTTTGGACAGGGGGCTAACTATGGCTACACCTTC. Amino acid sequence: CASSFGQGANYGYTF.

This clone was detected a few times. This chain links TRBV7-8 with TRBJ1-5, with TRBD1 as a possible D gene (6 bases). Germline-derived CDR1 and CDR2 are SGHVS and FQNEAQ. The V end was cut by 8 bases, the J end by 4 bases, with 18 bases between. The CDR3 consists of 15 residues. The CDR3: CASAPQGSNNQPQHF. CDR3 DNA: TGTGCCAGCGCTCCACAGGGATCGAATAATCAGCCCCAGCATTTT.

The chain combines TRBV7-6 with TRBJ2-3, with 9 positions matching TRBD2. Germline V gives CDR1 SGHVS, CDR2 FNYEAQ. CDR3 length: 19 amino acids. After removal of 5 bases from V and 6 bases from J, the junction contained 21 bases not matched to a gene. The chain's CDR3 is CASSPGRGSGGSSGDTQYF. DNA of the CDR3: TGTGCCAGCAGCCCGGGGAGGGGTAGCGGGGGTTCCTCGGGGGATACGCAGTATTTT.

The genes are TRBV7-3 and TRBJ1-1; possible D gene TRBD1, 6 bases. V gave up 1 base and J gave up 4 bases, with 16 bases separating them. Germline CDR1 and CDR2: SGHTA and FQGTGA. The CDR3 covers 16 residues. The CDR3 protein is CASSLSPGGAATEAFF. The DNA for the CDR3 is TGTGCCAGCAGCTTAAGCCCCGGGGGGGCGGCCACTGAAGCTTTCTTT.

CDR3 sequence reads: CASSIGQGPMSEQYF. The CDR3 region has the DNA TGTGCCAGTAGTATTGGACAGGGACCCATGTCCGAGCAGTACTTC. This chain connects TRBV19 to TRBJ2-7; 8 nucleotides line up with TRBD1. The CDR3 length is 15 residues. Germline V gives CDR1 LNHDA, CDR2 SQIVND (reference sequence). The ends lost 3 bases at V and 6 bases at J; junction bases unmatched: 10.

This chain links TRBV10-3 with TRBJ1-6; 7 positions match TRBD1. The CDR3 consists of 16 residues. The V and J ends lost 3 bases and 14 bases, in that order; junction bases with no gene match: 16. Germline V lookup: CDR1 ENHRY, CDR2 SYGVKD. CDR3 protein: CAISDPGQAVPGSLHF. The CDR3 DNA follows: TGTGCCATCAGTGATCCCGGACAGGCCGTTCCGGGGTCCCTCCACTTT.

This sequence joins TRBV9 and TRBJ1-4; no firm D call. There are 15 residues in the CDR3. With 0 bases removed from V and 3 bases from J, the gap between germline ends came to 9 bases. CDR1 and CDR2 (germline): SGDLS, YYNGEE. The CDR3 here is CASSVAGFANEKLFF. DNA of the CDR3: TGTGCCAGCAGCGTAGCGGGTTTTGCTAATGAAAAACTGTTTTTT.